The clone carrying this T cell receptor beta chain is a singleton in its sample. Its specificity is not known. The data were obtained in a study of a mutant IDH1 vaccine in newly diagnosed glioma. Study context: With temozolomide cycles, or 4-6 weeks after radiotherapy alone, vaccination was started. Treated individuals were approximately 60% male and roughly 40% female, averaging about 42 years of age.

Described time point: week 11, during vaccination. Vaccination comprised doses that each held 300 ug of mutant IDH1 20-mer peptide, plus topical imiquimod. The CDR3 consists of 13 residues. The V end was cut by 1 base, the J end by 7 bases, with 10 bases between. Looked up from germline, CDR1 is MGHRA and CDR2 is YSYEKL. Assay: immunoSEQ multiplex PCR; the TCRdb copy retains only in-frame clones and omits some. The sample holds fewer than 35,000 clones, 90% seen once. The rearrangement links TRBV4-1 to TRBJ1-1, with no clear D. This sequence originates from a man between 18 and 35 years old with glioma. The sequencing used PBMCs, collected from a glioma patient whose treatment included an IDH1 peptide vaccine. Here the CDR3 DNA reads TGCGCCAGCAGCCAAGGGGATTCAGGTGAAGCTTTCTTT. Its protein is CASSQGDSGEAFF.